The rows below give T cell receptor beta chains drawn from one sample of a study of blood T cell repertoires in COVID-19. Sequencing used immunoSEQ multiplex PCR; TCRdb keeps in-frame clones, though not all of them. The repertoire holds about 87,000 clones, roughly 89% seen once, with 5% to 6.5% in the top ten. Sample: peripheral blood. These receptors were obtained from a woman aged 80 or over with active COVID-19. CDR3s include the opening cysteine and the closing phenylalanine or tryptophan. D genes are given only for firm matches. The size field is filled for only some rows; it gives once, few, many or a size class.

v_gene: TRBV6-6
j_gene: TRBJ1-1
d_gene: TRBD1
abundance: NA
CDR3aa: CASREDRNTFF
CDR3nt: TGTGCCAGCAGGGAGGACAGGAATACTTTCTTT

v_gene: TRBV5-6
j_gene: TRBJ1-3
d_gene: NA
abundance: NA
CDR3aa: CASSLRTVSGNTIYF
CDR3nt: TGTGCCAGCAGCTTGAGGACAGTCTCTGGAAACACCATATATTTT

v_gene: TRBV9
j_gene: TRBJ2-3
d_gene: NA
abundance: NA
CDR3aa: CASSGGVVTTQYF
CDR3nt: TGTGCCAGCAGTGGAGGGGTCGTTACTACGCAGTATTTT

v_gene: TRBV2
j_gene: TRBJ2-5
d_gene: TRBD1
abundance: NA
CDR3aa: CASNVQGVRETQYF
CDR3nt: TGTGCCAGCAATGTTCAGGGGGTTAGAGAGACCCAGTACTTC

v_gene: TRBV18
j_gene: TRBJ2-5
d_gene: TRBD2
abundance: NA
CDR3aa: CASSPSGSSQETQYF
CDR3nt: TGTGCCAGCTCACCTAGCGGGAGCTCCCAAGAGACCCAGTACTTC

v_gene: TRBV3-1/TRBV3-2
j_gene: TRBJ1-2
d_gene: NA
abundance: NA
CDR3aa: CASSPGGGRFGYTF
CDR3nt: TGTGCCAGCAGCCCCGGCGGGGGTCGTTTCGGCTACACCTTC

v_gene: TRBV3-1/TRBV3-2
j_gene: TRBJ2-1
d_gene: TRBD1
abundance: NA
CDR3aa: CASSQGQGLRQFF
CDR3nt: TGTGCCAGCAGCCAAGGACAGGGGCTTCGGCAGTTCTTC

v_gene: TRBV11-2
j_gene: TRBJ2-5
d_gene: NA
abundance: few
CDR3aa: CASSRALRETQYF
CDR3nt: TGTGCCAGCAGCCGAGCCTTGCGAGAGACCCAGTACTTC

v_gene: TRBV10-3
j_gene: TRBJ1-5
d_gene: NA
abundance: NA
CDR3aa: CAISESWAGYSNQPQHF
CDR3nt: TGTGCCATCAGTGAGTCGTGGGCAGGCTATAGCAATCAGCCCCAGCATTTT

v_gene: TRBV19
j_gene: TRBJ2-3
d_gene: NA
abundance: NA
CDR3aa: CASSLSGSTDTQYF
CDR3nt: TGTGCCAGTAGTCTGAGCGGGAGCACAGATACGCAGTATTTT

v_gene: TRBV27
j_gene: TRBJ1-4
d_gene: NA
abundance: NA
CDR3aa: CASSSGGATNEKLFF
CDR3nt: TGTGCCAGCAGTTCTGGGGGCGCGACTAATGAAAAACTGTTTTTT

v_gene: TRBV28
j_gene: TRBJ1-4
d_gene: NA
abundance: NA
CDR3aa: CASRGRVNEKLFF
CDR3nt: TGTGCCAGCAGGGGTCGGGTTAATGAAAAACTGTTTTTT

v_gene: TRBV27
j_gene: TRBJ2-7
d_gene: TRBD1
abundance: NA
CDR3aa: CASSSGQGADEQYF
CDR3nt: TGTGCCAGCAGTTCGGGACAGGGGGCGGACGAGCAGTACTTC

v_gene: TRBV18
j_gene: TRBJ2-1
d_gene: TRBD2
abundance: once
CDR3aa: CASSASSGRFNEQFF
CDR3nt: TGTGCCAGCTCAGCCTCTAGCGGGCGTTTCAATGAGCAGTTCTTC

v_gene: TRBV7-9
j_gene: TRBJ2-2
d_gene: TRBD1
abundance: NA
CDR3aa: CASRPGTGNTGELFF
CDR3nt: TGTGCCAGCAGACCCGGGACAGGGAACACCGGGGAGCTGTTTTTT

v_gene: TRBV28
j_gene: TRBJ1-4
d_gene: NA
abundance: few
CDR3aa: CATRRATNEKLFF
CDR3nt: TGTGCCACCAGACGAGCAACTAATGAAAAACTGTTTTTT

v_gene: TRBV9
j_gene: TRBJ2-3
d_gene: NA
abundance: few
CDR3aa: CASSVITDTQYF
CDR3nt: TGTGCCAGCAGCGTCATCACAGATACGCAGTATTTT

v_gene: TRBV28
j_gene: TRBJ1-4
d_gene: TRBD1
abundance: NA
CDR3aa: CASRRQGSWEKLFF
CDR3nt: TGTGCCAGCAGGAGACAGGGGTCCTGGGAAAAACTGTTTTTT

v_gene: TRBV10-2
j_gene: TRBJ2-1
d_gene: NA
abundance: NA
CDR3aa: CASGHEQFF
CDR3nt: TGCGCCAGCGGGCACGAGCAGTTCTTC

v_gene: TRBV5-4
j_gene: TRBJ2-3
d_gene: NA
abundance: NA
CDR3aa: CASSMARDPPDTQYF
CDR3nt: TGTGCCAGCAGCATGGCACGGGATCCCCCAGATACGCAGTATTTT

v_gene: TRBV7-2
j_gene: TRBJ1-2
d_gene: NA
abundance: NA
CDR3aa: CASSLGPAGYGYTF
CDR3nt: TGTGCCAGCAGCTTAGGTCCAGCGGGTTATGGCTACACCTTC

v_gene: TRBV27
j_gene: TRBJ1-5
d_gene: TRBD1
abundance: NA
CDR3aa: CASSRRGDRSNQPQHF
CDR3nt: TGTGCCAGCAGTAGAAGGGGGGACAGGAGCAATCAGCCCCAGCATTTT

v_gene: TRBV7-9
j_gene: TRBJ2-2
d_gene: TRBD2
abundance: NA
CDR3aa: CASSPTGTSGILWELFF
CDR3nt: TGTGCCAGCAGCCCGACAGGGACTAGCGGGATACTCTGGGAGCTGTTTTTT

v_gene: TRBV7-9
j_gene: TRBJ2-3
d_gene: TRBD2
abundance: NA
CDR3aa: CASSPYPRPTTSGSSYF
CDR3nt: TGTGCCAGCAGCCCATATCCCCGACCGACGACTAGCGGGAGTAGTTATTTT

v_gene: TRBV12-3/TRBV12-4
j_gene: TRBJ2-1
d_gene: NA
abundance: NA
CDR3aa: CASSISGDEQFF
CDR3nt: TGTGCCAGCTCTATATCGGGTGATGAGCAGTTCTTC

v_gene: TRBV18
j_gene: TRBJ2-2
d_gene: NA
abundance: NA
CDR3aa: CASSPNTGELFF
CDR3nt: TGTGCCAGCTCCCCTAACACCGGGGAGCTGTTTTTT

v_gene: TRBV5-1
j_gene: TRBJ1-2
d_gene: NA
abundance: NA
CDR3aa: CASSLEGFDGYTF
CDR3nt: TGCGCCAGCAGCTTGGAGGGGTTTGATGGCTACACCTTC

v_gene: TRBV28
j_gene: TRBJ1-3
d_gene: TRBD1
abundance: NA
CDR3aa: CASSLGQALSSGNTIYF
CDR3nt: TGTGCCAGCAGTCTCGGACAGGCCCTAAGCTCTGGAAACACCATATATTTT

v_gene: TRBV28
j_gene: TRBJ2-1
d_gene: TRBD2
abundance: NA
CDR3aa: CASTGSGTSDYNEQFF
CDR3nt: TGTGCCAGCACTGGGTCGGGGACTAGCGACTACAATGAGCAGTTCTTC

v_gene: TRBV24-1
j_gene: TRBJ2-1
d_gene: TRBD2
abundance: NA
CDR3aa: CATSLAGVPNEQFF
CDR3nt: TGTGCCACCAGTTTAGCGGGAGTCCCCAATGAGCAGTTCTTC

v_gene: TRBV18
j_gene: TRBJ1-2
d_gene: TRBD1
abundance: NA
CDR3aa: CASSLQGATGYTF
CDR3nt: TGTGCCAGCTCACTACAGGGGGCCACTGGCTACACCTTC

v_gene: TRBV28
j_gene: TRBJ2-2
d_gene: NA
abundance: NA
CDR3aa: CASSSQGSTNTGELFF
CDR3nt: TGTGCCAGCAGTTCACAGGGATCCACGAACACCGGGGAGCTGTTTTTT

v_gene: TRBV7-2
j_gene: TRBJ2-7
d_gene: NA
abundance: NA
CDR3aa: CASSLTAGYEQYF
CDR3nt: TGTGCCAGCAGCTTAACAGCGGGCTACGAGCAGTACTTC

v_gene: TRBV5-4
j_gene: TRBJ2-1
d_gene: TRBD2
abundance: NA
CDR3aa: CASRQPGLDENEQFF
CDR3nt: TGTGCCAGCAGACAACCGGGACTAGACGAAAATGAGCAGTTCTTC